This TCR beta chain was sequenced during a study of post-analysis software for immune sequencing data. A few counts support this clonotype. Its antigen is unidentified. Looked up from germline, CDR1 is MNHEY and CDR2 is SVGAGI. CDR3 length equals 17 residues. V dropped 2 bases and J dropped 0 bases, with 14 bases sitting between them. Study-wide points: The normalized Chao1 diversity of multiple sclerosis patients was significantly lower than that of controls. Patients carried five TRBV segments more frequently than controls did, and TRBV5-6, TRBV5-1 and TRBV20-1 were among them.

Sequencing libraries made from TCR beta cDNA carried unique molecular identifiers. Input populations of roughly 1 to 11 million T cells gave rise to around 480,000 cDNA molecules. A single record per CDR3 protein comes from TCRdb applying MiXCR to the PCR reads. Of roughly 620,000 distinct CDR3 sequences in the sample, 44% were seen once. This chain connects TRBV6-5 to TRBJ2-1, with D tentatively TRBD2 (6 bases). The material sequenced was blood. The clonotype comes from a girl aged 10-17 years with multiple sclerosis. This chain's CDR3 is CASSYTIGGSSYNEQFF. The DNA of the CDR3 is TGTGCCAGCAGTTACACAATCGGGGGAAGCTCCTACAATGAGCAGTTCTTC.